The source of this TCR beta chain is a study of blood T cell repertoires in COVID-19. Across the study: Both acute and convalescent COVID-19 samples were obtained from the United States, Italy and Spain. From T cells, B-cell-depleted T cells, or PBMCs came the material, which was cDNA or gDNA.

Sequencing used immunoSEQ multiplex PCR; TCRdb keeps in-frame clones, though not all of them. The repertoire holds roughly 200,000 clones, with roughly 76% as singletons. The CDR3 extends over 15 amino acids. Germline assignment: CDR1 LNHDA and CDR2 SQIVND (reference sequence). V was pared by 3 bases and J by 8 bases, with 17 bases between. The V gene is TRBV19, the J gene TRBJ2-1, with a tentative D call TRBD1 (5 bases). Sequencing input: peripheral blood. The sequence came from a woman aged 40 to 49 with COVID-19, enrolled during active disease. The CDR3, as DNA: TGTGCCAGTAGTATGCGCGGACAACAAGGCGATGAGCAGTTCTTC. Translation gives CASSMRGQQGDEQFF. Looking up the rest from reference TRBV19 and TRBJ2-1 gives the full variable domain: DGGITQSPKYLFRKEGQNVTLSCEQNLNHDAMYWYRQDPGQGLRLIYYSQIVNDFQKGDIAEGYSVSREKKESFPLTVTSAQKNPTAFYLCASSMRGQQGDEQFFGPGTRLTVL.